The entry below describes one T cell receptor beta chain. The sample is drawn from a study of blood T cell repertoires in COVID-19. The CDR3 is 15 residues long. The V end lost 4 bases, the J end lost 8 bases, and 18 bases lay between the germline ends. From germline, CDR1 is MNHEY and CDR2 SVGAGI. Clinical histories supplied by participants themselves formed the basis of cohort assignment. Resolution of symptoms, clearance, or two negative PCRs was present in recovered Cohort 3 donors. The data were produced by immunoSEQ multiplex PCR, yet TCRdb's version contains in-frame clones alone and is incomplete. Of 250,000 to 350,000 clones in the sample, less than 90% were seen once.

The receptor was isolated from a woman aged 45-65 years who had recovered from COVID-19. This rearrangement joins TRBV6-5 to TRBJ2-1; D may be TRBD1 (6 bases). Sequencing input: PBMCs or T cells enriched from blood (not recorded which). The CDR3: CASSSRGDSRDEQFF. DNA of the CDR3: TGTGCCAGCAGTTCCAGGGGCGACTCTCGCGATGAGCAGTTCTTC.